Following are 25 T cell receptor beta chains from one sample sequenced in a study of human T cells and chemical hapten exposure. The time point here: patch test 3, about 24 weeks after DPC sensitization. The sample's treatment: therapeutic diphenylcyclopropenone sensitization with weekly scalp DPC. Using its own MiXCR run on the RACE reads, TCRdb lists one record per CDR3 protein. The sample consists of roughly 100,000 distinct CDR3 sequences, less than 45% of them appearing once. Sample: whole blood, taken in connection with sensitization to the hapten diphenylcyclopropenone (DPC). Receptors were obtained from a middle-aged man with alopecia areata. Some clones in this sample may be carry-over from other donors' samples.

This clonotype was picked up many times. The genes are TRBV29-1 and TRBJ2-7, with unresolved D. The ends were cut back, 4 bases at V and 0 bases at J, with 10 bases in the middle. The germline V gene has CDR1 SQVTM and CDR2 ANQGSEA. The CDR3 is 13 residues long. CDR3 nucleotides: TGCAGCGTTGTCTTGGCTGCCTCCTACGAGCAGTACGTC. It encodes CSVVLAASYEQYV.

The sample holds a few counts of this clonotype. The chain couples TRBV18 to TRBJ2-7; D might be TRBD1 (6 bases). The V gene lost 2 bases and the J gene lost 4 bases, with 12 bases spanning the gap. The CDR3 contains 14 residues. From germline, CDR1 is KGHSH and CDR2 LQKENI. The CDR3 sequence: CASSPSTGRYEQYF. The CDR3 DNA reads TGTGCCAGCTCACCATCTACAGGGCGGTACGAGCAGTACTTC.

The chain links TRBV9 to TRBJ2-6; D call uncertain. Trimming took off 5 bases at V and 1 base at J, with 4 bases between the two ends. CDR3 length: 13 amino acids. CDR1 and CDR2 from the germline V gene are SGDLS and YYNGEE. This CDR3 reads CASRGSGANVLTF. The CDR3 DNA is TGTGCCAGCAGAGGGTCTGGGGCCAACGTCCTGACTTTC.

This chain uses TRBV6-2 or TRBV6-3 with TRBJ2-7, with D possibly being TRBD1 (6 bases). Germline loops: CDR1 MNHEY, CDR2 SVGEGT. Trimming took off 9 bases at V and 6 bases at J, with 15 bases between the two ends. CDR3 length: 12 amino acids. In nucleotides, the CDR3 is TGTGCCAGTGGTCTGGGCAGGGGCGAGCAGTACGTC. Protein: CASGLGRGEQYV.

The chain is built from TRBV20-1 and TRBJ2-7; D is ambiguous. The V end lost 0 bases, the J end lost 6 bases, and 15 bases lay between the germline ends. This CDR3 contains 14 residues. Germline V gives CDR1 DFQATT, CDR2 SNEGSKA (reference sequence). In nucleotides, the CDR3 is TGCAGTGCTAGAGATTCTGGAAGGGTCCTCGAGCAGTACTTC. Translated: CSARDSGRVLEQYF.

This clonotype was detected a few times. The chain employs TRBV19 and TRBJ2-1; D is perhaps TRBD1 (6 bases). Trimming removed 2 bases from V and 3 bases from J, with 14 bases in between. This CDR3 comprises 16 residues. The V gene's germline CDR1 is LNHDA and CDR2 SQIVND (reference sequence). The CDR3 DNA sequence: TGTGCCAGTAGTATACTCAGCAGGGGTGTCTACAATGAGCAGTTCTTC. It specifies CASSILSRGVYNEQFF.

The chain joins TRBV10-3 to TRBJ2-7; no clear D gene. The germline CDR1 and CDR2 sequences are ENHRY and SYGVKD. The CDR3 runs 11 residues. The V end lost 2 bases, the J end lost 4 bases, and 3 bases lay between the germline ends. CDR3 coding DNA: TGTGCCATCAGTGAGGGTTACGAGCAGTACTTC. Translation gives CAISEGYEQYF.

This chain joins TRBV6-2 or TRBV6-3 and TRBJ2-5; D possibly corresponds to TRBD2 (6 bases). The CDR3 runs 13 residues. Per the germline V gene, CDR1 is MNHEY and CDR2 is SVGEGT. V shed 8 bases and J shed 7 bases, with 17 bases lying between them. The CDR3 nucleotides read TGTGCCAGCGCCGGGACTGGCAAGGGGACCCAGTACTTC. Its translation: CASAGTGKGTQYF.

The gene calls are TRBV29-1 and TRBJ2-7; D is unclear. Germline values: CDR1 SQVTM, CDR2 ANQGSEA. V was shortened by 3 bases and J by 6 bases, with 9 bases between the two germline ends. This CDR3 contains 11 residues. CDR3 in DNA: TGCAGCGTTGACTTGGGCGGCGAGCAGTACTTC. It yields the protein CSVDLGGEQYF.

This clonotype was recorded a few times. This chain links TRBV7-2 with TRBJ2-2; TRBD1 matches 7 bases. Germline-derived CDR1 and CDR2 are SGHTA and FQGNSA. The CDR3 has 16 residues. Trimming cost V 3 bases and J 8 bases; bases outside gene matches: 12. The CDR3 bases are TGTGCCAGCAGCTTGTTACAGGGGACCTCAGGGGGGGAGCTGTTTTTT. Translated, it gives CASSLLQGTSGGELFF.

This clonotype turned up a few times. The CDR3 protein is CASSLALGVQETQYF. The CDR3 DNA sequence: TGTGCCAGCAGCTTAGCTCTTGGGGTTCAAGAGACCCAGTACTTC. The chain links TRBV7-6 to TRBJ2-5; D is ambiguous. CDR3 length equals 15 residues. CDR1 and CDR2 from the germline V gene are SGHVS and FNYEAQ. V was shortened by 0 bases and J by 2 bases, with 10 bases between the two germline ends.

This clonotype was found a few times. The chain links TRBV6-2 or TRBV6-3 to TRBJ1-3; 10 bases are shared with TRBD1. Germline loops: CDR1 MNHEY, CDR2 SVGEGT. With V trimmed by 0 bases and J by 10 bases, 6 bases remained unmatched. This CDR3 is built from 15 residues. The CDR3 nucleotides are TGTGCCAGCAGTTACTCCGGGACAGGGGATGCGACCATATATTTT. Protein sequence: CASSYSGTGDATIYF.

This clonotype turned up a few times. V gene TRBV28 combines with J gene TRBJ2-3; D not resolved. Germline V gives CDR1 MDHEN, CDR2 SYDVKM. V was pared by 4 bases and J by 5 bases, with 4 bases between. CDR3 length: 11 residues. CDR3 sequence: CASSCIDTQYF. Here the CDR3 DNA reads TGTGCCAGCAGTTGTATAGATACGCAGTATTTT. Together with reference TRBV28 and TRBJ2-3, the CDR3 gives the full variable domain: DVKVTQSSRYLVKRTGEKVFLECVQDMDHENMFWYRQDPGLGLRLIYFSYDVKMKEKGDIPEGYSVSREKKERFSLILESASTNQTSMYLCASSCIDTQYFGPGTRLTVL.

The chain recombines TRBV13 with TRBJ2-7, with D possibly matching TRBD2 (6 bases). V was clipped by 5 bases and J by 4 bases, with 12 bases between them. CDR3 length: 13 amino acids. CDR1 is PRHDT, CDR2 FYEKMQ, per germline (reference sequence). CDR3 coding DNA: TGTGCCAGCAGCCAGGGCCGGGGGTACGAGCAGTACGTC. This translates into CASSQGRGYEQYV.

This clonotype came up many times. The chain links TRBV6-2 or TRBV6-3 to TRBJ1-5, with D unclear. The CDR3 has 18 amino acids. CDR1 and CDR2 from the germline V gene are MNHEY and SVGEGT. V shed 5 bases and J shed 1 base, with 21 bases lying between them. The CDR3 here is CASSHPRRVIGSNQPQHF. The CDR3 DNA follows: TGTGCCAGCAGTCATCCCCGTCGGGTTATTGGGAGCAATCAGCCCCAGCATTTT.

The chain uses TRBV4-1 and TRBJ2-1; D perhaps matches TRBD2 (6 bases). The CDR3 runs 17 residues. Germline V CDR1 and CDR2: MGHRA, YSYEKL. V dropped 2 bases and J dropped 3 bases, with 17 bases sitting between them. The CDR3 region is CASSQSPGGGLYNEQFF. In nucleotides, the CDR3 is TGCGCCAGCAGCCAAAGCCCCGGGGGAGGTCTCTACAATGAGCAGTTCTTC.

This clonotype occurred a few times. The rearrangement joins TRBV9 to TRBJ1-6, with a tentative D call TRBD1 (6 bases). Trimming took 5 bases from V and 8 from J, leaving 8 bases between them. CDR1 and CDR2 from the germline V gene are SGDLS and YYNGEE. The CDR3 loop spans 12 amino acids. The CDR3 spells CASSEGDSPLHF. The CDR3 region has the DNA TGTGCCAGCAGTGAGGGGGATTCACCCCTCCACTTT.

The sample holds a few counts of this clonotype. The CDR3 region has the DNA TGTGCCAGCAGCTCCTGGGCAGGGGTAGTCGGGAACACTGAAGCTTTCTTT. It translates to CASSSWAGVVGNTEAFF. The chain employs TRBV13 and TRBJ1-1; perhaps TRBD1 as D (6 bases). Germline V gene sequence: CDR1 PRHDT, CDR2 FYEKMQ (reference sequence). V shed 4 bases and J shed 1 base, with 19 bases lying between them. The CDR3 contains 17 residues.

CDR3 DNA sequence: TGTGCCATCAGTGAGTTTGGAGGGCAAGAGACCCAGTACTTC. Protein sequence: CAISEFGGQETQYF. The J gene is TRBJ2-5, the V gene TRBV10-3, with a weak D call TRBD2 (6 bases). V dropped 1 base and J dropped 2 bases, with 8 bases sitting between them. Germline V gene sequence: CDR1 ENHRY, CDR2 SYGVKD. This CDR3 is 14 amino acids long.

This clonotype was counted only a few times. V is TRBV5-1 and J is TRBJ2-7; D unresolved. Germline CDR1 is SGHRS and CDR2 is YFSETQ. Trimming removed 4 bases at V and 2 bases at J, with 16 bases between. The CDR3 extends over 15 amino acids. The CDR3 coding sequence is TGCGCCAGCAGCCGGATTACGGACGGTACCTACGAGCAGTACTTC. It is translated as CASSRITDGTYEQYF.

This chain uses TRBV6-2 or TRBV6-3 with TRBJ1-5; a possible D gene is TRBD1 (5 bases). Trimming pared 2 bases from V and 2 bases from J, leaving 16 bases between. This CDR3 contains 17 residues. Germline V gene data show CDR1 as MNHEY and CDR2 as SVGEGT. CDR3 coding DNA: TGTGCCAGCAGTTACGCCGGGGGGACTCGGCGCAATCAGCCCCAGCATTTT. It codes for CASSYAGGTRRNQPQHF.

A few counts support this clonotype. J is TRBJ2-7 and V is TRBV7-9, with TRBD1 identical over 7 bases. CDR1 is SEHNR and CDR2 is FQNEAQ in the germline V gene (reference sequence). The V gene end was trimmed by 1 base and the J gene end by 6 bases; junction bases not matched to a gene: 3. The length of the CDR3 is 13 residues. The CDR3 DNA reads as TGTGCCAGCAGCTTAGGTCCAGGGGGCGAGCAGTACGTC. As protein: CASSLGPGGEQYV.

This rearrangement joins TRBV11-2 to TRBJ1-2, with D hard to call. Germline assignment: CDR1 SGHAT and CDR2 FQNNGV. V was shortened by 6 bases and J by 2 bases, with 19 bases between the two germline ends. The CDR3 is 16 amino acids. The CDR3 protein is CASSSFRNSVNYGYTF. The CDR3 nucleotides read TGTGCCAGCAGTTCATTTCGAAACAGCGTCAACTATGGCTACACCTTC.

This clonotype has only a few counts. The V call is TRBV6-2 or TRBV6-3, the J call TRBJ2-7; no clear D gene. V was clipped by 5 bases and J by 3 bases, with 8 bases between them. The CDR3 consists of 12 residues. Germline CDR1 reads MNHEY; CDR2 reads SVGEGT. The CDR3 bases are TGTGCCAGCAGTCAACATAACTACGAGCAGTACTTC. It specifies CASSQHNYEQYF.

The V call is TRBV6-5, the J call TRBJ2-3; 7 bases align to TRBD1. CDR1 and CDR2 (germline): MNHEY, SVGAGI. The CDR3 loop spans 16 amino acids. J gave up 2 bases and V 5 bases, and 10 bases lay outside the gene matches. The DNA of the CDR3 is TGTGCCAGCAGTGGAACCGGGACAGTGGACACAGATACGCAGTATTTT. Translated: CASSGTGTVDTDTQYF.